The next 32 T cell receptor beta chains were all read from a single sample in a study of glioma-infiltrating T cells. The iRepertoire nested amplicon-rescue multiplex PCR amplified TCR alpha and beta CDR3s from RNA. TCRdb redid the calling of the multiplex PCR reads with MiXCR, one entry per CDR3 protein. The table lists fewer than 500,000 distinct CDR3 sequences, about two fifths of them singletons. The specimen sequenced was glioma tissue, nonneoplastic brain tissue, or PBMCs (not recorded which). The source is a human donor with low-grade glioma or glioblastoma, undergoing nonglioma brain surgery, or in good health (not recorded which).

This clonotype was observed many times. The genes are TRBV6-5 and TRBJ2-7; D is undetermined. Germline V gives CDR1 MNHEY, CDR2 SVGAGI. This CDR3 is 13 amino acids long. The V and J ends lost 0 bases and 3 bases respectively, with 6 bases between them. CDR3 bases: TGTGCCAGCAGTTACTCGACGAACTACGAGCAGTACTTC. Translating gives CASSYSTNYEQYF.

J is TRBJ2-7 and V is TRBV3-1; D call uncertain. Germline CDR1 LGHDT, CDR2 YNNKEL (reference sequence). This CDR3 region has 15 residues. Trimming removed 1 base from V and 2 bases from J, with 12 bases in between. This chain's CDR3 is CASSQGVSSTYEQYF. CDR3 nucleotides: TGTGCCAGCAGCCAAGGGGTTAGCAGTACCTACGAGCAGTACTTC.

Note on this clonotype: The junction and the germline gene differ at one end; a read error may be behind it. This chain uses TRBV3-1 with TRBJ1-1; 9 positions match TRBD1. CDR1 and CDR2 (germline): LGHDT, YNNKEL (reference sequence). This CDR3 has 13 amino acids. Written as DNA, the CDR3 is TGTGCCAGAAGCCGACAGGGGGACACTGAAGCTTTCTTT. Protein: CARSRQGDTEAFF. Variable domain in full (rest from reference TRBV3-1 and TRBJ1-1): DTAVSQTPKYLVTQMGNDKSIKCEQNLGHDTMYWYKQDSKKFLKIMFSYNNKELIINETVPNRFSPKSPDKAHLNLHINSLELGDSAVYFCARSRQGDTEAFFGQGTRLTVV.

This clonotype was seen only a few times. The CDR3: CASSALGHTYNEQFF. The CDR3 nucleotides are TGTGCCAGCAGTGCCCTTGGGCACACCTACAATGAGCAGTTCTTC. The V gene is TRBV27, the J gene TRBJ2-1; no reliable D call. Germline CDR1 and CDR2: MNHEY and SMNVEV (reference sequence). The ends were cut back, 5 bases at V and 2 bases at J, with 13 bases in the middle. This CDR3 region has 15 residues.

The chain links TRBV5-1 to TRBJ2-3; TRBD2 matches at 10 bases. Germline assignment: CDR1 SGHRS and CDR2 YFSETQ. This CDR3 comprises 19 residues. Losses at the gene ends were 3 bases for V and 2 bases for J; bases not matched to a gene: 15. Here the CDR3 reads CASSSGLARLGGHTDTQYF. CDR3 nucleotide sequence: TGCGCCAGCAGCTCGGGACTAGCGCGTCTCGGGGGACACACAGATACGCAGTATTTT.

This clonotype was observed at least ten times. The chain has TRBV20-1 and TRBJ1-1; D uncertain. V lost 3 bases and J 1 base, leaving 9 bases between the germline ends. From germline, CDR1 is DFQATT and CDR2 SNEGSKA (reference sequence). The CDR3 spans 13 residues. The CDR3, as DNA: TGCAGTGCTAGTCGTTCGAGGAACACTGAAGCTTTCTTT. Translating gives CSASRSRNTEAFF.

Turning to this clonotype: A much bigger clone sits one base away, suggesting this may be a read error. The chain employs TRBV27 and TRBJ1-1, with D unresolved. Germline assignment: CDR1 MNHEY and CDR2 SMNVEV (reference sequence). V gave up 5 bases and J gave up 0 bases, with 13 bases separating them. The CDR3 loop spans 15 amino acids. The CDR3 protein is CASSGCGTLNTEAFF. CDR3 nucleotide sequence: TGTGCCAGCAGTGGCTGTGGCACTTTGAACACTGAAGCTTTCTTT.

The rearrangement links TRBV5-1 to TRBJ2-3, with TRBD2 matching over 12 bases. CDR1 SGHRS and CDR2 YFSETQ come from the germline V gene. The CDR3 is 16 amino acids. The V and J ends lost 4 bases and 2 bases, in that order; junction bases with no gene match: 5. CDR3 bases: TGCGCCAGCAGCACCGGACTAGCGGGAAACACAGATACGCAGTATTTT. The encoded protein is CASSTGLAGNTDTQYF.

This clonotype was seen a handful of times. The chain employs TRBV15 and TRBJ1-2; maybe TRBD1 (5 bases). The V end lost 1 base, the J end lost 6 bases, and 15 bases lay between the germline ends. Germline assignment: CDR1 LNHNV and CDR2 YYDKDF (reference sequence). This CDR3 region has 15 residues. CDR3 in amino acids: CATSRAGWGYDGYTF. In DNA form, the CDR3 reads TGTGCCACCAGCAGAGCAGGGTGGGGGTACGATGGCTACACCTTC.

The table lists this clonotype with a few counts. CDR3 in DNA: TGTGCCACCGCGGGACAGGGTCACAATGAGCAGTTCTTC. As protein: CATAGQGHNEQFF. This chain uses TRBV24-1 with TRBJ2-1; TRBD1 agrees at 9 bases. The CDR3 is 13 amino acids. V dropped 9 bases and J dropped 5; count of bases not matched to a gene: 4. Germline V lookup: CDR1 KGHDR, CDR2 SFDVKD.

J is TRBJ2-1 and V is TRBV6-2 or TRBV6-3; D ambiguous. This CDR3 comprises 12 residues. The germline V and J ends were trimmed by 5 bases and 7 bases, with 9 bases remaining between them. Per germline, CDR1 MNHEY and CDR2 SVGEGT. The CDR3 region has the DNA TGTGCCAGCAGTACGCGTTTAAATGAGCAGTTCTTC. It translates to CASSTRLNEQFF.

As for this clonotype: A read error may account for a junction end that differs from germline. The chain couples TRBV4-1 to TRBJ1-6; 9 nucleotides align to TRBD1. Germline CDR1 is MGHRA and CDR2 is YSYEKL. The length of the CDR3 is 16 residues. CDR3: CASSQDSTGGTSPLRF. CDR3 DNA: TGCGCCAGCAGCCAAGATAGTACAGGGGGCACTTCACCCCTCCGCTTT.

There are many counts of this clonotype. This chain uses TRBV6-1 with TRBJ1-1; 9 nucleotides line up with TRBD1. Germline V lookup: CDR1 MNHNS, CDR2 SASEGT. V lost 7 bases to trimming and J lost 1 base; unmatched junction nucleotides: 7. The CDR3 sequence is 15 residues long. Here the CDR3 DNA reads TGTGCCAGCAACTCCTTGGGACAGGGGAACACTGAAGCTTTCTTT. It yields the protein CASNSLGQGNTEAFF.

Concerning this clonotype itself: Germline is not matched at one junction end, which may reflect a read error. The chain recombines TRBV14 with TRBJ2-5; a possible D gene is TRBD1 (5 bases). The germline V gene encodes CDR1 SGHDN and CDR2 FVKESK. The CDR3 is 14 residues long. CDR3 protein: CASSQLKGPETQYF. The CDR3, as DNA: TGCGCCAGCAGCCAACTTAAGGGGCCAGAGACCCAGTACTTC.

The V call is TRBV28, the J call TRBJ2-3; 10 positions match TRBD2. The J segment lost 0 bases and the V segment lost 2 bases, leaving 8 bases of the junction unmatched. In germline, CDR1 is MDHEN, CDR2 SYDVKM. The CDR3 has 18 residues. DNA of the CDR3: TGTGCCAGCAGTTTAACTAGCGGGATGGCCCTCAGCACAGATACGCAGTATTTT. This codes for CASSLTSGMALSTDTQYF.

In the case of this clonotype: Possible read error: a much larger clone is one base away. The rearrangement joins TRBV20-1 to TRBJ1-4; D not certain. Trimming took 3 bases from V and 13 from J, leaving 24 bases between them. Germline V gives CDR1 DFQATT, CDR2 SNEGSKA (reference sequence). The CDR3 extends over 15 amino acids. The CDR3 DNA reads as TGCAGTGCTAGGAGAGATGGACCGAGATCTGGAAGACTGTTTTTT. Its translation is CSARRDGPRSGRLFF.

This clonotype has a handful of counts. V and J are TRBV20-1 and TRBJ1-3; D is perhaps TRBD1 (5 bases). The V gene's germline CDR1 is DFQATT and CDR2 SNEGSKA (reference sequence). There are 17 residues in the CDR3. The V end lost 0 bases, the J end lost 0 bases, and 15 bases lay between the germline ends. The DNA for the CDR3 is TGCAGTGCTAGAGATCGAGGGACGGCCTTCTCTGGAAACACCATATATTTT. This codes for CSARDRGTAFSGNTIYF.

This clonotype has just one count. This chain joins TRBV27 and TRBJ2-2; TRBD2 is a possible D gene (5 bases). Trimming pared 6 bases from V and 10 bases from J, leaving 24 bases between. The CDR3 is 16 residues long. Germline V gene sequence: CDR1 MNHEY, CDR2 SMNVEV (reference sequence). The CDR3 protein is CASSRLGFSVTKELFF. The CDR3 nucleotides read TGTGCCAGCAGCCGTTTAGGGTTTAGCGTCACCAAGGAGCTGTTTTTT.

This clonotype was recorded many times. CDR3 in DNA: TGCAGTGCTAGTGAGAACACTGAAGCTTTCTTT. It encodes CSASENTEAFF. V is TRBV20-1 and J is TRBJ1-1; the D is unclear. In germline, CDR1 is DFQATT, CDR2 SNEGSKA (reference sequence). This CDR3 contains 11 residues. V lost 3 bases and J 1 base, leaving 3 bases between the germline ends.

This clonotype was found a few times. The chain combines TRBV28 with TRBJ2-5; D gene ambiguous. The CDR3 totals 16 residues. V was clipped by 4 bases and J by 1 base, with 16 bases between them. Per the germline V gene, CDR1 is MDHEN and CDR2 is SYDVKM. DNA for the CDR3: TGTGCCAGCAGTTCCCACCTAACTTGGACCCAAGAGACCCAGTACTTC. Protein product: CASSSHLTWTQETQYF.

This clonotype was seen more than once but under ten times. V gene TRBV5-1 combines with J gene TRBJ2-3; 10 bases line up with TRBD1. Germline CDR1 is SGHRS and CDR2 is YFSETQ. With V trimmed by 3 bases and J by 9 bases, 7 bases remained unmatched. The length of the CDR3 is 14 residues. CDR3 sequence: CASSSGQGLDTQYF. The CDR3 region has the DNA TGCGCCAGCAGCTCGGGACAGGGGCTTGACACGCAGTATTTT.

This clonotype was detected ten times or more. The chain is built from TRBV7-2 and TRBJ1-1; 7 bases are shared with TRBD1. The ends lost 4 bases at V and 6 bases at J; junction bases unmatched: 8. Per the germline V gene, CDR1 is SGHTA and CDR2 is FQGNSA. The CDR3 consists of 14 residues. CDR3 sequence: CASSSLGTVAEAFF. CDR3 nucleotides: TGTGCCAGCAGCTCACTAGGGACAGTCGCTGAAGCTTTCTTT.

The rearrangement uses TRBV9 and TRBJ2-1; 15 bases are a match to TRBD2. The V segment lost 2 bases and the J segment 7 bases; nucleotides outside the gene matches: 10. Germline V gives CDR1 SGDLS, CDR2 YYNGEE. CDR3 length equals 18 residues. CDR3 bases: TGTGCCAGCAGCGTGGGACTAGCGGGAGGAAGGGTGGGGAATGAGCAGTTCTTC. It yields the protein CASSVGLAGGRVGNEQFF.

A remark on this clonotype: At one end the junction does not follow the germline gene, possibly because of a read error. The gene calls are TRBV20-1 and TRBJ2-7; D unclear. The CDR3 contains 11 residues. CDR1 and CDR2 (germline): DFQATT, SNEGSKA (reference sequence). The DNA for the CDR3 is TGCAGTGCAACGACTGGGTACGAGCGGTACTTC. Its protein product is CSATTGYERYF.

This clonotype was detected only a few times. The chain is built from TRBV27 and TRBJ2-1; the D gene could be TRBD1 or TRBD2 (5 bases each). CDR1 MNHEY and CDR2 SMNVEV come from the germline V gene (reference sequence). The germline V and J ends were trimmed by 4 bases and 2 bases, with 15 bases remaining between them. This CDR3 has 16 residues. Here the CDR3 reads CASSSGTLGTYNEQFF. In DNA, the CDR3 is TGTGCCAGCAGTTCTGGGACCCTCGGAACCTACAATGAGCAGTTCTTC.

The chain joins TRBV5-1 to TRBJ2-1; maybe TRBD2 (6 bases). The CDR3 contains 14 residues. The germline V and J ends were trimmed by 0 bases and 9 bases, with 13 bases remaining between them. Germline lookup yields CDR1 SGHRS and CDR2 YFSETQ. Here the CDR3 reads CASSLGGGSVEQFF. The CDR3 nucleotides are TGCGCCAGCAGCTTGGGGGGAGGAAGCGTTGAGCAGTTCTTC.

This chain's CDR3 is CSARDLGLAGYYEQYF. The CDR3 region has the DNA TGCAGTGCTAGAGATTTGGGACTAGCGGGGTACTACGAGCAGTACTTC. The chain uses TRBV20-1 and TRBJ2-7; TRBD2 aligns across 13 bases. Trimming at V came to 0 bases and at J to 3 bases, leaving 5 bases not matched to a gene. This CDR3 is 16 amino acids long. Germline loops: CDR1 DFQATT, CDR2 SNEGSKA (reference sequence).

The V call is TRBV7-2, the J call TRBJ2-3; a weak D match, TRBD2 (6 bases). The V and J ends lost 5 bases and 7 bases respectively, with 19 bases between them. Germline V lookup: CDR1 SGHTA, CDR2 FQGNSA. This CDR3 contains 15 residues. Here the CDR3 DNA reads TGTGCCAGCAGCCACCCCTTTCGGGAGAGCTATACGCAGTATTTT. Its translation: CASSHPFRESYTQYF.

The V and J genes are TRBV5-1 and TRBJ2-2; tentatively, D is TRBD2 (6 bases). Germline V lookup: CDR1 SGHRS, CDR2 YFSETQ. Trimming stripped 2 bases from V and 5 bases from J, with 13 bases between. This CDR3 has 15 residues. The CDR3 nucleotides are TGCGCCAGCAGCTTTGGAGGGCTGGGGACCGGGGAGCTGTTTTTT. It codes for CASSFGGLGTGELFF.

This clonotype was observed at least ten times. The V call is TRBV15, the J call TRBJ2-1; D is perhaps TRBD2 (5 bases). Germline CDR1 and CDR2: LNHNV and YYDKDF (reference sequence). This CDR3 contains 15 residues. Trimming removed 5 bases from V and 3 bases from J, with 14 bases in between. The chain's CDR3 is CATSYWTGNYNEQFF. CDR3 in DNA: TGTGCCACCAGCTATTGGACTGGAAACTACAATGAGCAGTTCTTC. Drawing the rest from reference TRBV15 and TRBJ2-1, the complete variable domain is DAMVIQNPRYQVTQFGKPVTLSCSQTLNHNVMYWYQQKSSQAPKLLFHYYDKDFNNEADTPDNFQSRRPNTSFCFLDIRSPGLGDTAMYLCATSYWTGNYNEQFFGPGTRLTVL.

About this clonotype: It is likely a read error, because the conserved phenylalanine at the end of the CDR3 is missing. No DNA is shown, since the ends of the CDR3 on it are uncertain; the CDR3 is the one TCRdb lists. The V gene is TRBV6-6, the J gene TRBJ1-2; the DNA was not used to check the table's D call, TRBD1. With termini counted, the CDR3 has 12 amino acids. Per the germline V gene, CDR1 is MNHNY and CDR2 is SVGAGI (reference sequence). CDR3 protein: CASSPQQDRYAL.

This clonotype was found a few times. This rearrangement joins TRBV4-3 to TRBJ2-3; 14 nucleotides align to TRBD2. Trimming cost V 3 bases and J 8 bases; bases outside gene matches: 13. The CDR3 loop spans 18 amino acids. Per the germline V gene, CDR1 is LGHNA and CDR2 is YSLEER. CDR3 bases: TGCGCCAGCAGCCAGGAACTTGGGACTAGCGGGAGTAATCCTACGCAGTATTTT. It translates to CASSQELGTSGSNPTQYF.